This T cell receptor beta chain was sequenced in a study of cytomegalovirus exposure and HLA in healthy donors (dated by TCRdb to 2017 to 2019). Describing the broader study: An earlier analysis of several hundred of the donors reported roughly 300 Gb of sequence data and 95 million to 130 million unique TCR beta sequences obtained from roughly 180 million T cells. To predict cytomegalovirus infection status, the study brought together high-throughput TCR immunosequencing, statistical association of individual TCRs with disease status, and machine learning. Every discovery cohort repertoire had been produced on one sequencing platform. The study aimed to test whether signatures of past pathogen exposure could be identified by cataloging public T cell receptors. In an earlier analysis of 587 of the donors, high-throughput TCR beta sequencing was used to judge whether each TCR beta V gene segment behaved as functional or pseudogenic. Of the 300 to 500 genotyped donors, approximately 80% were placed in the genetic ancestry cluster associated with self-reported Caucasian donors. The later analysis used no new phenotypic data to find candidate immune exposures, relying instead on TCR beta sequences and their occurrence across donors. The study used immunosequencing to profile the T cell repertoires of approximately 650 subjects and linked those repertoires to cytomegalovirus serostatus. HLA typing included class I and class II loci at four-digit resolution. In a later genetic analysis, genome-wide SNP genotypes for about 55% of the roughly 700 donors were used, and that subset was treated as a discovery cohort. A separate validation cohort of approximately 130 different subjects was used in addition to the 666-subject first cohort. Roughly 5 DR-DQ haplotypes were handled as single units for association and clustering, since linkage in the cohort was strong. Typing coverage varied by locus: about 620-640 donors for A, B, C, DRB1 and DQB1; approximately 500 for DQA1; more than 600 for DPA1; around 450 for DPB1. On average, 235,054 unique TCR beta nucleotide sequences were sequenced per donor among 398 genotyped donors of the cohort, with roughly 18% of those sequences being non-productive. An early release that covered approximately 600 HLA-typed donors contained around 300 gigabases of sequencing data and approximately 85 million unique TCR sequences. Donor age, sex, ethnicity and CMV serostatus were compiled together with the repertoire data. A later analysis re-examined previously published TCR beta repertoires from several hundred donors and added high-resolution HLA genotyping to investigate patterns of TCR occurrence.

Library creation used the immunoSEQ multiplex PCR assay. A mixture of 60 forward primers for TCR Vbeta segments and 13 reverse primers for TCR Jbeta segments was used in the multiplex PCR. The CDR3 region of rearranged TCR beta genes was amplified from genomic DNA by a multiplex PCR assay. The amplified TCR beta libraries were sequenced on the Illumina HiSeq System as 87-base-pair reads. In the source study's methods: In a later analysis, tens of millions of unique TCR beta chains were counted across the approximately 640 repertoires, and roughly 11 million of these chains were shared by at least two donors. A nearest-neighbor algorithm error-corrected the raw reads and collapsed the reads into unique sequences, merging closely related sequences to remove PCR and sequencing errors. Alignment of CDR3 sequences to IMGT reference sequences was used to assign V, D and J gene segments. Each retained sequence needed at least a six-nucleotide match to both a V gene segment and a J gene segment. A rearrangement was called productive if the CDR3 had no stop codons and remained in frame with V and J, and every other rearrangement was called non-productive. CDR3 was defined according to IMGT convention as the region running from the second conserved V-encoded cysteine to the conserved J-encoded phenylalanine. In an earlier analysis of some 550 of the donors, sequences lacking an unambiguous match to a single V gene segment were excluded. An earlier analysis of approximately 590 of the donors classified V segments as functional when productive rearrangements were above 56.7% and as segregating when the standard deviation between donors was above 5%. A statistical classification framework was built to diagnose cytomegalovirus status from the catalog of TCR beta chain sequences. In a later analysis, TCR nucleotide sequences were compared against IMGT/GENE-DB human TR gene sequences so that V and J genes could be assigned. Using the TCRdist pipeline, a later analysis assigned CDR3 sequences along with most-parsimonious VDJ recombination scenarios. In a later analysis, each TCR beta chain was defined by its CDR3 amino acid sequence together with its V-gene family, and reads without a unique V-gene family were excluded. In a later analysis, 500 to 700 highly shared, low-generation-probability nucleotide sequences were removed to address suspected cross-contamination and a sequencing artifact. A later analysis calculated a clonal expansion index for each public chain from normalized within-repertoire ranks of inferred template counts. Generation probabilities in a later analysis came from a VDJ recombination model fitted to out-of-frame rearrangements, and those results were checked against IGoR. Hypergeometric tests were used in a later analysis to score TCR-TCR, TCR-HLA and TCR-CMV co-occurrence, with a repertoire-size bias correction applied to the TCR pairs. To estimate false discovery rates, a later analysis permuted the HLA or CMV assignments 20 times. In a later analysis, co-occurring TCRs were grouped using DBSCAN, and TCRdist sequence similarity was added for clustering within HLA-allele-positive subsets. Repertoires with fewer than 30,000 or more than 120,000 public chains were left out of co-occurrence clustering, as were about five repertoires with anomalous nucleotide sharing. As stored in TCRdb, this immuneACCESS dataset retains in-frame rearrangements with V and J assigned. A fraction of the clones does not appear; measured against another copy, unresolved V genes explain less than half of the discrepancy, and the remainder lacks a known reason. V, J and clone size are those of that table, while D and trimming were read from the DNA. The sample yields more than 90,000 clones; 75% to 80% were counted once. Clones ranked in the top ten supply approximately 8% of the sample.

Beyond this particular receptor, the publication reports: According to a later genetic analysis, donors in an Asian-associated ancestry cluster had fewer N-insertions in productive TCRs than the approximately 610-donor mean. In a later genetic analysis, a missense DCLRE1C variant was associated with V-gene and J-gene trimming of TCR beta chains, and the association was replicated in an independent cohort. In a later analysis, TCR association rates were found to vary across HLA loci, with the most associated TCRs seen for DRB1 alleles and the fewest for HLA-C alleles. A group of highly shared sequence variants was considered likely to be a technical artifact of the sequencing pipeline. Compared with equally common non-associated chains, HLA-associated TCR beta chains in a later analysis were more clonally expanded and had lower generation probabilities. Because the 87-base-pair reads could not distinguish some IMGT-functional V segments, including TRBV6-2 and TRBV6-3, those segments were excluded. A later analysis found that most CMV-associated TCR beta chains appeared HLA-restricted, with HLA associations seemingly driven largely by CMV exposure. Correlated functional status among segregating V segments might be attributable to linkage disequilibrium, but an unknown experimental factor could not be ruled out. A further reported finding was that TCR beta sequences accurately predicted the HLA-A and HLA-B alleles for most subjects in the first cohort. Broadly in line with IMGT annotations, most TCR beta V segments showed up in productive rearrangements about 87% or about 30% of the time in an earlier analysis of 450 to 600 of the donors. Because HLA typing was missing for some donors at each locus, association tests included only the typed subset. The classifier was reported to diagnose cytomegalovirus status with high specificity and sensitivity in both the original cohort and the validation cohort. Specific HLA alleles were associated with 16,951 TCR beta sequences at a false discovery rate of 0.05 in a later analysis. The authors suggested that the approach could potentially be generalized to other disease states and immunological phenotypes. Roughly uniform sequencing depth across donors was assumed in presence/absence analyses, although this assumption may not hold. The cohort was sequenced for TCR beta chains only, and without alpha or paired-chain data the features that could be detected were limited. Because counts were too low, seventeen rarely observed V segments, including chromosome 9 orphons, were excluded from the earlier analysis of some 540 of the donors. According to a later analysis, parvovirus B19, influenza, CMV and Epstein-Barr virus appeared linked to several top co-occurrence clusters. A few of the identified cytomegalovirus-associated TCR beta chains were confirmed in vitro to be specific for cytomegalovirus antigens. The study gave a list of under 200 TCR beta chains associated with cytomegalovirus. Across donors, most TCR sequences were observed very rarely, whereas some public TCRs were present in many individuals. For the cohort, immune exposure information was limited to CMV serostatus. When HLA alleles, especially DR and DQ, strongly co-occurred, TCR associations were difficult to assign to individual alleles.

This clone was detected only once. Its specific antigen is unknown. Base qualities are not provided; no much larger clone lies one nucleotide away. Trimming removed 3 bases from V and 7 bases from J; the gene matches leave 7 bases unexplained. From a lookup of the germline V gene, CDR1 and CDR2 are SGHRS and YFSETQ. The CDR3 goes from the cysteine to the phenylalanine over 15 residues. This entry keeps only the CDR3 DNA: 45 bases, framed from base 1. In total, approximately 700 healthy bone marrow donors made up the cohort. All cohort members were sampled while nominally healthy, although unrecorded immune exposures were likely present. The donor was CMV seronegative and belonged to the group of more than 300 seronegative cohort members. Every donor gave a peripheral blood sample, and the peripheral blood mononuclear cells from that sample were used for TCR beta sequencing. Genomic DNA extraction from the blood cell samples was performed with the Qiagen DNeasy Blood Extraction Kit.

Source material: PBMCs. The origin of this receptor is a female donor in good health and CMV-seronegative. This sequence uses TRBV5-1 and TRBJ1-6, with 7 bases in between that match TRBD1. The CDR3 reads CASSSQGGLNSPLHF. The sequenced DNA: TGCGCCAGCAGCTCCCAGGGGGGACTGAATTCACCCCTCCACTTT.